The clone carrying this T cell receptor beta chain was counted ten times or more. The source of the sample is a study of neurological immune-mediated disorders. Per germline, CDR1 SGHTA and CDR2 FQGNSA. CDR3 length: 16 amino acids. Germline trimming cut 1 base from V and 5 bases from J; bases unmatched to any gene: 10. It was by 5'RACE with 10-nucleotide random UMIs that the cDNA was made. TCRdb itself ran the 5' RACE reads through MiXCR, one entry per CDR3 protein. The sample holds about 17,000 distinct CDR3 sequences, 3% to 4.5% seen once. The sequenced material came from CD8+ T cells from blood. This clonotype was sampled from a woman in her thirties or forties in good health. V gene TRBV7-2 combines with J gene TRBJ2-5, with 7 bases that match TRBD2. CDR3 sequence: CASSLVVRGGSETQYF. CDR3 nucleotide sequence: TGTGCCAGCAGCTTAGTCGTGCGGGGAGGGAGTGAGACCCAGTACTTC.